The source of this T cell receptor (beta chain) is a study of spatial heterogeneity in lung cancer. About the research overall: Correlation of TCR transcript counts in tumor regions with a T cell module score from matched bulk RNA-seq was strong.

Germline CDR1 is SEHNR and CDR2 is FQNEAQ (reference sequence). V shed 4 bases and J shed 2 bases, with 9 bases lying between them. This CDR3 is 13 amino acids long. Indicated time point: sample taken at primary tumor resection. The donor population consisted of approximately 70 patients with untreated, early-stage non-small cell lung cancer. Material for sequencing was whole RNA from tumor, nontumor lung or frozen PBMC, left unsorted. On each TCR cDNA molecule, a unique molecular identifier was present. TCRdb reprocessed the 5' RACE reads via MiXCR and lists one record per CDR3 protein. Among 20,000 to 25,000 distinct CDR3 sequences listed, 4% to 5.5% were seen once. Findings and caveats of the study: Expanded intratumoral alpha and beta TCR counts tracked tumor mutation counts.

This clonotype was observed at least ten times. Its target is not known. The clonotype originates from a male donor with early-stage non-small cell lung cancer. Sequencing used lung tumor tissue, obtained at surgery. The chain joins TRBV7-9 to TRBJ2-7; D gene uncertain. CDR3 sequence: CASSSGTTYEQYF. The CDR3 DNA is TGTGCCAGCAGCTCCGGAACCACCTACGAGCAGTACTTC.